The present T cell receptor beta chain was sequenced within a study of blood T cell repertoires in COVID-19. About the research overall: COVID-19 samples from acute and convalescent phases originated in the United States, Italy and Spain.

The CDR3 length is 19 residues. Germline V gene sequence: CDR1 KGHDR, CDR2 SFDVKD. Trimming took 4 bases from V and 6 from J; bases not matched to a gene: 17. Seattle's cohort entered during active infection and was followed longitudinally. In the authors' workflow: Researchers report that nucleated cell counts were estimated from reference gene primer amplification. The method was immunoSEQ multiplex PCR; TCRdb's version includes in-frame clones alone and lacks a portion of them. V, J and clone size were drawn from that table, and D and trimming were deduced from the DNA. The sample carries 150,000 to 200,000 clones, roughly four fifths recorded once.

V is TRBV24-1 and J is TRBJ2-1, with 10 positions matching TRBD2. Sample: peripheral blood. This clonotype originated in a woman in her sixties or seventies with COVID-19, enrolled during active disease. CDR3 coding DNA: TGTGCCACCAGTGACCACGGACAGGGTTCCAGCGGGAGGGTCAATGAGCAGTTCTTC. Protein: CATSDHGQGSSGRVNEQFF.